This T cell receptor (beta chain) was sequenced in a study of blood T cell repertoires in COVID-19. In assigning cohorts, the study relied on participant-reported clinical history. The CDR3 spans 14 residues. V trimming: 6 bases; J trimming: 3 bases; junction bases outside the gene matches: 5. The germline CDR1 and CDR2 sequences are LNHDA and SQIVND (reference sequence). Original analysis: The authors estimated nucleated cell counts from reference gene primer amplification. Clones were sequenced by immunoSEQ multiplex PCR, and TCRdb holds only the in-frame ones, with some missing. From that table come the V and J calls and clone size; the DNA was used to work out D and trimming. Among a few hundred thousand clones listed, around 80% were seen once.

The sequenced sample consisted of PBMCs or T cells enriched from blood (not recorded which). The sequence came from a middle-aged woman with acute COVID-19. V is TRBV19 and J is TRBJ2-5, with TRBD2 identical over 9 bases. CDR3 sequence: CASSQRTSEETQYF. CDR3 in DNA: TGTGCCAGTAGCCAACGGACTAGCGAAGAGACCCAGTACTTC.